This T cell receptor beta chain was identified in a study of Ad26.COV2.S vaccination and SARS-CoV-2 variants. V lost 5 bases and J 0 bases, leaving 11 bases between the germline ends. CDR3 length: 14 residues. Germline values: CDR1 SGHDN, CDR2 FVKESK. Indicated treatment: roughly 20 received Ad26.COV2.S at low or high dose, single or two shots; 5 received placebo; per-sample allocation not given. Sampling was performed 63 days after the first vaccine or placebo injection. Profiling relied on immunoSEQ multiplex PCR, and the TCRdb table lists in-frame clones only, not all of them. The data contain about 350,000 clones, 88% of them singletons. This clone was counted once.

This receptor was identified in a person aged 18-65 years who received the Ad26.COV2.S COVID-19 vaccine or a placebo. Sequencing used peripheral blood, obtained in a trial of Ad26.COV2.S vaccine versus placebo. The V and J genes are TRBV14 and TRBJ2-7; either TRBD1 or TRBD2 may supply D (6 bases each). DNA of the CDR3: TGTGCCAGCAGCGGAGGGGGACTCTCCTACGAGCAGTACTTC. This encodes CASSGGGLSYEQYF.